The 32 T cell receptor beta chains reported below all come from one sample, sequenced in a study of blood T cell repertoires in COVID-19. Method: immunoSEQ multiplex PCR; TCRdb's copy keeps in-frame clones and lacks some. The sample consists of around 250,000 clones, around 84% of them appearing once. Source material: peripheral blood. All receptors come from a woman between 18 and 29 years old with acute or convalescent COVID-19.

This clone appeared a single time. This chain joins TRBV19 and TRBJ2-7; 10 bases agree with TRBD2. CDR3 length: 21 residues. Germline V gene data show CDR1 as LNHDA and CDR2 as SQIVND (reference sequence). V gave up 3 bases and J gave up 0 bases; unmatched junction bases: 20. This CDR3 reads CASSISVVPWLAGDPSYEQYF. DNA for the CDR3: TGTGCCAGTAGTATCTCGGTCGTGCCTTGGCTAGCGGGAGACCCCTCCTACGAGCAGTACTTC.

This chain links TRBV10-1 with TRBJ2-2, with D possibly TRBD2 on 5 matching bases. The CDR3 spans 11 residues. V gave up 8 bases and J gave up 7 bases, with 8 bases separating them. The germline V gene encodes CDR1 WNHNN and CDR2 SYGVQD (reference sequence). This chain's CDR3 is CASRTLGELFF. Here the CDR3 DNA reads TGCGCCAGCCGGACTCTCGGGGAGCTGTTTTTT.

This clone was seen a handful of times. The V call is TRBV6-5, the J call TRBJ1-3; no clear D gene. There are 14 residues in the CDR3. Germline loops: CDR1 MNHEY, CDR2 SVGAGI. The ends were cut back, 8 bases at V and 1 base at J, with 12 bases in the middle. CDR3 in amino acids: CASSWGGSGNTIYF. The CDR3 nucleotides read TGTGCCAGCTCCTGGGGAGGGTCTGGAAACACCATATATTTT.

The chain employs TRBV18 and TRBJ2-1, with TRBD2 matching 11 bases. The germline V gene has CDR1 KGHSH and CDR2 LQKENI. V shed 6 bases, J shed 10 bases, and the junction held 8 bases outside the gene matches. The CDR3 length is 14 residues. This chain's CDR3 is CASSPGLADGEQFF. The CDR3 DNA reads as TGTGCCAGCTCGCCGGGACTAGCGGATGGGGAGCAGTTCTTC.

The CDR3 DNA reads as TGTGCCAGCAGTTCTGAGGCGAGGGGGCGTGGGGATACGCAGTATTTT. It yields the protein CASSSEARGRGDTQYF. J is TRBJ2-3 and V is TRBV6-5; 7 bases map to TRBD1. The V gene end was trimmed by 4 bases and the J gene end by 6 bases; junction bases not matched to a gene: 13. This CDR3 comprises 16 residues. In germline, CDR1 is MNHEY, CDR2 SVGAGI.

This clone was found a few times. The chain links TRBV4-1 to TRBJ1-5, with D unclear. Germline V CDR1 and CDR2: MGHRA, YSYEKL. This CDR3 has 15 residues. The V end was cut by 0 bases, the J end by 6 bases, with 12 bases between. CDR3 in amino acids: CASSQDSGFGQPQHF. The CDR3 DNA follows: TGCGCCAGCAGCCAAGATTCAGGTTTTGGTCAGCCCCAGCATTTT.

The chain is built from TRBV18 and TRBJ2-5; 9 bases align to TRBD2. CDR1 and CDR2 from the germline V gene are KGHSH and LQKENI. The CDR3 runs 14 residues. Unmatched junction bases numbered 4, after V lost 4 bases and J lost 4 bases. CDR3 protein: CASSLSGRRETQYF. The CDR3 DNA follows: TGTGCCAGCTCACTAAGCGGGAGGCGAGAGACCCAGTACTTC.

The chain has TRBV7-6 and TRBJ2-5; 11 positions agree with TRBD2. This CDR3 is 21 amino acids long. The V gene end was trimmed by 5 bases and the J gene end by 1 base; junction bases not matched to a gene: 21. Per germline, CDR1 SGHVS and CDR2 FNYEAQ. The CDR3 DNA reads TGTGCCAGCAGCCTTAATGTCCGACTAGCGGGGAGGCGGGGGCTCCAAGAGACCCAGTACTTC. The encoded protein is CASSLNVRLAGRRGLQETQYF. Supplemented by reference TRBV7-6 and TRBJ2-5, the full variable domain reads GAGVSQSPRYKVTKRGQDVALRCDPISGHVSLYWYRQALGQGPEFLTYFNYEAQQDKSGLPNDRFSAERPEGSISTLTIQRTEQRDSAMYRCASSLNVRLAGRRGLQETQYFGPGTRLLVL.

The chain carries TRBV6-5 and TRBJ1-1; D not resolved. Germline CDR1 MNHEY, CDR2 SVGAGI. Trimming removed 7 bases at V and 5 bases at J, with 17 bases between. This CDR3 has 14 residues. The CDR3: CASTPGGVRTEAFF. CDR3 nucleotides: TGTGCCAGCACCCCCGGCGGGGTGAGAACTGAAGCTTTCTTT.

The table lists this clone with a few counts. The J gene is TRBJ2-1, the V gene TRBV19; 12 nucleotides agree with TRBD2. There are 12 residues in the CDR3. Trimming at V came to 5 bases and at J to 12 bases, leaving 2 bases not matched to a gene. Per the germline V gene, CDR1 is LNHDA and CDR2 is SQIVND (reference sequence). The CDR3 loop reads CASSELAGGQFF. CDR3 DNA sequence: TGTGCCAGTAGTGAACTAGCGGGAGGGCAGTTCTTC.

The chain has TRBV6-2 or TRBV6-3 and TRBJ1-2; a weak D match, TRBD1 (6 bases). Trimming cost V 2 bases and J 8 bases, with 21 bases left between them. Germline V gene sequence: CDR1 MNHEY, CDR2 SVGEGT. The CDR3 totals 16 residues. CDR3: CASSYTGTNVVRGYTF. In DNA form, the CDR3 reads TGTGCCAGCAGTTACACCGGGACAAACGTGGTACGGGGCTACACCTTC.

CDR3 sequence: CASTGQLAGSLSGELFF. The CDR3, as DNA: TGTGCCAGCACCGGGCAACTAGCGGGGAGCCTGTCCGGGGAGCTGTTTTTT. This chain joins TRBV7-9 and TRBJ2-2; 10 bases fit TRBD2. The CDR3 has 17 amino acids. Germline values: CDR1 SEHNR, CDR2 FQNEAQ (reference sequence). V shed 7 bases and J 6 bases; nucleotides not matched to a gene: 14. Combining the CDR3 with reference TRBV7-9 and TRBJ2-2 gives the whole variable domain DTGVSQNPRHKITKRGQNVTFRCDPISEHNRLYWYRQTLGQGPEFLTYFQNEAQLEKSRLLSDRFSAERPKGSFSTLEIQRTEQGDSAMYLCASTGQLAGSLSGELFFGEGSRLTVL.

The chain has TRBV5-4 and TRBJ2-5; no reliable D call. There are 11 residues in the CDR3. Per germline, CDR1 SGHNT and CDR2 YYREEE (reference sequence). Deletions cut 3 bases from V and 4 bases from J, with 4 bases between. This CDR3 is CASSYGETQYF. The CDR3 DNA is TGTGCCAGCAGCTACGGAGAGACCCAGTACTTC.

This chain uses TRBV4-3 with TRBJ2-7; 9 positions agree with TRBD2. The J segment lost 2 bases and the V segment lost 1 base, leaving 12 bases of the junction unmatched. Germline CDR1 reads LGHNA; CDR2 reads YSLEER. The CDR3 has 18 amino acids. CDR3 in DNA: TGCGCCAGCAGCCAAGCCCGGTCGGCGGGAGGGTTTACCTACGAGCAGTACTTC. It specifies CASSQARSAGGFTYEQYF.

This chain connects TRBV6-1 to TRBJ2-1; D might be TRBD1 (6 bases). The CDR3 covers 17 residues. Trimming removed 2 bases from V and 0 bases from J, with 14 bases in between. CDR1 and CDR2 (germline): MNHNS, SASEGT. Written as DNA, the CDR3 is TGTGCCAGCAGTGAAAGGGGGATCTTTAGCTCCTACAATGAGCAGTTCTTC. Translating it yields CASSERGIFSSYNEQFF.

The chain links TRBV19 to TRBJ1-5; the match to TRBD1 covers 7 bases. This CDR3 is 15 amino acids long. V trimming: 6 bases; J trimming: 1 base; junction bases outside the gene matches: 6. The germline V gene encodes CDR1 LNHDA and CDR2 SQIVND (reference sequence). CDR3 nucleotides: TGTGCCAGTAGGGACGACAGGGTCAGCAATCAGCCCCAGCATTTT. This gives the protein CASRDDRVSNQPQHF.

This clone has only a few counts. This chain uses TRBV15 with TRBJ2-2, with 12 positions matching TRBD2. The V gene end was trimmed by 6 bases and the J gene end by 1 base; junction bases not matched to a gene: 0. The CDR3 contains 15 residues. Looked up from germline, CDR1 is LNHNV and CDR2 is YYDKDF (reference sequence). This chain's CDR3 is CATRTSGRNTGELFF. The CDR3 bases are TGTGCCACCAGGACTAGCGGGAGGAACACCGGGGAGCTGTTTTTT.

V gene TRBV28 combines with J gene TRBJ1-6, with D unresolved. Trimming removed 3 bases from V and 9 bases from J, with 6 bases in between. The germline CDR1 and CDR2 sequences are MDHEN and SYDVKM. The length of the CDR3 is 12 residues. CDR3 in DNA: TGTGCCAGCAGTTTCCCAGGTTCACCCCTCCACTTT. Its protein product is CASSFPGSPLHF.

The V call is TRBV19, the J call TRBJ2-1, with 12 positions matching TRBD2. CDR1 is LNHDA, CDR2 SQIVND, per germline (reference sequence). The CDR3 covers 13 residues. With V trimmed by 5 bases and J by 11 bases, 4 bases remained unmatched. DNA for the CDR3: TGTGCCAGTAGTTCCGGACTAGCGGGACAGCAGTTCTTC. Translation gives CASSSGLAGQQFF. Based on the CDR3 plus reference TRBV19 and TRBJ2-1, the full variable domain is DGGITQSPKYLFRKEGQNVTLSCEQNLNHDAMYWYRQDPGQGLRLIYYSQIVNDFQKGDIAEGYSVSREKKESFPLTVTSAQKNPTAFYLCASSSGLAGQQFFGPGTRLTVL.

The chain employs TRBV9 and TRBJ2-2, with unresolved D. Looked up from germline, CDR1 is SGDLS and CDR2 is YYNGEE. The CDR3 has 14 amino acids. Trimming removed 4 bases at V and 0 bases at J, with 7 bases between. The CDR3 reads CASSTLTNTGELFF. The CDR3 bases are TGTGCCAGCAGCACATTAACGAACACCGGGGAGCTGTTTTTT.

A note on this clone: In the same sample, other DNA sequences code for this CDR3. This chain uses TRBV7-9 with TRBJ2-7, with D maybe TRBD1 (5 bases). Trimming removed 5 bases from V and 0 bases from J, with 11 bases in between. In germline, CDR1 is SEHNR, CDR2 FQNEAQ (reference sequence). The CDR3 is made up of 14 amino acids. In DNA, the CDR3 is TGTGCCAGCAGCCGTCAGGGAAGCTCCTACGAGCAGTACTTC. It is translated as CASSRQGSSYEQYF.

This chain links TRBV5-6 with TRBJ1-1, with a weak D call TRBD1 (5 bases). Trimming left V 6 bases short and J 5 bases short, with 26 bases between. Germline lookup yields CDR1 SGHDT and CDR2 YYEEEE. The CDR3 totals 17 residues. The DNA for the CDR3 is TGTGCCAGCACCCTGTTGGGGGGGAGGGACGTATATACTGAAGCTTTCTTT. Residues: CASTLLGGRDVYTEAFF. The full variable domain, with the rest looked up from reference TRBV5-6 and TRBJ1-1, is DAGVTQSPTHLIKTRGQQVTLRCSPKSGHDTVSWYQQALGQGPQFIFQYYEEEERQRGNFPDRFSGHQFPNYSSELNVNALLLGDSALYLCASTLLGGRDVYTEAFFGQGTRLTVV.

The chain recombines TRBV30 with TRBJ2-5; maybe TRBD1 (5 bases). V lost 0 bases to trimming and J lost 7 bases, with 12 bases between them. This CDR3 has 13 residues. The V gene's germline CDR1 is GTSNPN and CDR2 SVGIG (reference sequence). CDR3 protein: CAWSVMGQGTQYF. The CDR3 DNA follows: TGTGCCTGGAGTGTAATGGGGCAGGGGACCCAGTACTTC.

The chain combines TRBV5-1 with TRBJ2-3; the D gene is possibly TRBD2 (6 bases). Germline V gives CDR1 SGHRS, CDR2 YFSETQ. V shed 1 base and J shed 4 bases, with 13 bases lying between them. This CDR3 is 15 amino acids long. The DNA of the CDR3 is TGCGCCAGCAGCTTGCGGCCTTCGGGGGCAGATACGCAGTATTTT. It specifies CASSLRPSGADTQYF.

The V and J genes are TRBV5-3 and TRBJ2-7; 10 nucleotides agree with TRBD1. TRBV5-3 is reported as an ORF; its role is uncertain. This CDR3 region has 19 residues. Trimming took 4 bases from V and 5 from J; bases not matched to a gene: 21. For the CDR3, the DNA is TGTGCCAGAAGCCCGGCAGTGGGGTCTTGGGACAGGGGAAGCAACGAGCAGTACTTC. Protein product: CARSPAVGSWDRGSNEQYF.

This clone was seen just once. Here the CDR3 reads CASHRPGQTTGELFF. The CDR3 DNA reads as TGTGCCAGCCACCGTCCAGGGCAGACCACCGGGGAGCTGTTTTTT. The rearrangement links TRBV6-1 to TRBJ2-2; maybe TRBD1 (5 bases). The CDR3 loop spans 15 amino acids. Trimming took 8 bases from V and 4 from J, leaving 17 bases between them. The germline CDR1 and CDR2 sequences are MNHNS and SASEGT.

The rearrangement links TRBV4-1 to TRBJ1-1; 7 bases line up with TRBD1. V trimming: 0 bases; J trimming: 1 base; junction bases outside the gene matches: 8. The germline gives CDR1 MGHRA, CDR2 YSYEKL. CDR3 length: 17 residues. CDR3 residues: CASSQDSTGAPNTEAFF. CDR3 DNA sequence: TGCGCCAGCAGCCAAGATAGTACAGGGGCTCCGAACACTGAAGCTTTCTTT.

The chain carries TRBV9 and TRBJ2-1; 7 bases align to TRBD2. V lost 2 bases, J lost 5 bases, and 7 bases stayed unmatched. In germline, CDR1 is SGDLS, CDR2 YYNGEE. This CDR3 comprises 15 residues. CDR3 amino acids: CASSVTSRFDNEQFF. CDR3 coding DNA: TGTGCCAGCAGCGTGACTAGCAGATTCGACAATGAGCAGTTCTTC.

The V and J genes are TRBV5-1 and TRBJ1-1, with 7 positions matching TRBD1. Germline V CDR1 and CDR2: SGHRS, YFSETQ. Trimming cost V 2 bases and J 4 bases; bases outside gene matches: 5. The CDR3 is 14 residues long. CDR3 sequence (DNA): TGCGCCAGCAGCTTTGAGACAGGGACCACTGAAGCTTTCTTT. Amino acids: CASSFETGTTEAFF.

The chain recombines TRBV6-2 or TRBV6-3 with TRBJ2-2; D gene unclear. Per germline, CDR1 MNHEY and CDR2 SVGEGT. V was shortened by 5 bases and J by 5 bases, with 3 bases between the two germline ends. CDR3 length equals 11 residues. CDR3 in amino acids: CASSLTGELFF. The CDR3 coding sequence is TGTGCCAGCAGTCTTACCGGGGAGCTGTTTTTT.

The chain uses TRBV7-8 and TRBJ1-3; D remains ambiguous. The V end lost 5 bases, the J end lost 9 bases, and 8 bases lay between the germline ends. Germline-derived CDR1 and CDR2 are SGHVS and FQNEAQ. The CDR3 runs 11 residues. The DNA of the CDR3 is TGTGCCAGCAGCCCCTCCGGCACCATATATTTT. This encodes CASSPSGTIYF. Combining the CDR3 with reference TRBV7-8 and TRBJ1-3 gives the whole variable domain GAGVSQSPRYKVAKRGQDVALRCDPISGHVSLFWYQQALGQGPEFLTYFQNEAQLDKSGLPSDRFFAERPEGSVSTLKIQRTQQEDSAVYLCASSPSGTIYFGEGSWLTVV.

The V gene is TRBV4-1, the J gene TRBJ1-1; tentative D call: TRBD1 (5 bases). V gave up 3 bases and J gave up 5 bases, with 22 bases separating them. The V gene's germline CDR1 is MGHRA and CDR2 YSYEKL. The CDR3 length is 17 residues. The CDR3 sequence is CASSHGGIGGIRTEAFF. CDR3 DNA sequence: TGCGCCAGCAGCCATGGGGGAATCGGGGGTATTCGGACTGAAGCTTTCTTT.